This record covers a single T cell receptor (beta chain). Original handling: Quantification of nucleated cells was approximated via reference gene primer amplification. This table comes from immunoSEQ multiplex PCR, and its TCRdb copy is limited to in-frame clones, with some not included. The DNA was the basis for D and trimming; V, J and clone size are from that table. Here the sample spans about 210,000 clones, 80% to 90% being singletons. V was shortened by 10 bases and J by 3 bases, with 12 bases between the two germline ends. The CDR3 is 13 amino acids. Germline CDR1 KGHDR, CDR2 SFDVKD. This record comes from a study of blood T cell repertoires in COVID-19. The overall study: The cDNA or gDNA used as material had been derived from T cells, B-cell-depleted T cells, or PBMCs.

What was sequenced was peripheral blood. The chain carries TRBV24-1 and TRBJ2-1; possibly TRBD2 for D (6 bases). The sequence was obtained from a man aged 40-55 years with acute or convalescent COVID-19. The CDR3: CATSGTFYNEQFF. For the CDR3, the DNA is TGTGCCACTTCCGGGACTTTCTACAATGAGCAGTTCTTC.